Following are 11 T cell receptor beta chains from one sample sequenced in a study of T cell responses to AZD1222 COVID-19 vaccine. Measured with immunoSEQ multiplex PCR; TCRdb has only the in-frame clones, and not every one. Of over 110,000 clones listed, around 90% are singletons. This specimen was peripheral blood, taken on day 0 of AZD1222 vaccination. These receptors came from an adult in good health.

This sequence joins TRBV19 and TRBJ2-7; possible D gene TRBD2, 5 bases. This CDR3 has 14 residues. Deletions cut 0 bases from V and 5 bases from J, with 11 bases between. Germline assignment: CDR1 LNHDA and CDR2 SQIVND (reference sequence). CDR3 residues: CASSIEPGTNEQYF. The CDR3 coding sequence is TGTGCCAGTAGTATAGAACCGGGAACCAACGAGCAGTACTTC.

The rearrangement links TRBV27 to TRBJ2-1; D ambiguous. Trimming stripped 7 bases from V and 3 bases from J, with 10 bases between. The CDR3 length is 13 residues. Germline values: CDR1 MNHEY, CDR2 SMNVEV (reference sequence). The CDR3 reads CASTDGSYNEQFF. In DNA form, the CDR3 reads TGTGCCAGCACCGACGGTAGCTACAATGAGCAGTTCTTC.

The rearrangement uses TRBV30 and TRBJ1-1; D is undetermined. Germline CDR1 and CDR2: GTSNPN and SVGIG (reference sequence). The CDR3 covers 13 residues. V lost 4 bases to trimming and J lost 4 bases, with 13 bases between them. For the CDR3, the DNA is TGTGCCTGGACTTTTCTGGGCAGCACTGAAGCTTTCTTT. The encoded protein is CAWTFLGSTEAFF.

This clone was found a few times. The CDR3 DNA sequence: TGCAGCGTTCGGCAGGGACCTGAAGCTTTCTTT. As protein: CSVRQGPEAFF. The rearrangement links TRBV29-1 to TRBJ1-1; a possible D gene is TRBD1 (5 bases). Trimming shortened V by 5 bases and J by 6 bases, and 10 bases separated the two germline ends. This CDR3 has 11 amino acids. CDR1 is SQVTM and CDR2 is ANQGSEA in the germline V gene.

This clone was found once. The chain employs TRBV24-1 and TRBJ1-2, with 10 bases lining up with TRBD1. Unmatched junction bases numbered 3, after V lost 3 bases and J lost 0 bases. The CDR3 is made up of 16 amino acids. Germline V gives CDR1 KGHDR, CDR2 SFDVKD. The CDR3: CATSDPGQGANYGYTF. The CDR3 nucleotides read TGTGCCACCAGTGATCCTGGACAGGGGGCTAACTATGGCTACACCTTC.

The chain has TRBV18 and TRBJ1-5, with TRBD1 identical over 8 bases. V was pared by 6 bases and J by 2 bases, with 3 bases of the junction left unmatched. The CDR3 totals 14 residues. Germline V CDR1 and CDR2: KGHSH, LQKENI. CDR3 in amino acids: CASSQGAGNQPQHF. The CDR3 DNA sequence: TGTGCCAGCTCGCAGGGGGCGGGCAATCAGCCCCAGCATTTT.

This CDR3 is CAWSSGYNSPLHF. CDR3 nucleotide sequence: TGTGCCTGGAGTAGCGGGTATAATTCACCCCTCCACTTT. The chain is built from TRBV30 and TRBJ1-6; D gene uncertain. The germline V and J ends were trimmed by 2 bases and 4 bases, with 6 bases remaining between them. Germline CDR1 and CDR2: GTSNPN and SVGIG (reference sequence). The CDR3 totals 13 residues.

The genes are TRBV28 and TRBJ1-2, with TRBD1 matching over 8 bases. The J segment lost 0 bases and the V segment lost 5 bases, leaving 5 bases of the junction unmatched. Germline V CDR1 and CDR2: MDHEN, SYDVKM. CDR3 length equals 15 residues. This chain's CDR3 is CASSPPDRANYGYTF. CDR3 in DNA: TGTGCCAGCAGTCCCCCGGACAGGGCTAACTATGGCTACACCTTC.

The table lists this clone with a count of one. This chain links TRBV18 with TRBJ2-7, with D perhaps matching TRBD2 (5 bases). V gave up 6 bases and J gave up 6 bases, with 21 bases separating them. The germline V gene has CDR1 KGHSH and CDR2 LQKENI. The CDR3 is 15 amino acids. The CDR3 loop is CASSPGALGLVEQYF. In DNA, the CDR3 is TGTGCCAGCTCCCCGGGTGCACTAGGGTTGGTCGAGCAGTACTTC.

The chain uses TRBV19 and TRBJ2-6, with D perhaps TRBD1 (5 bases). The CDR3 runs 17 residues. Germline CDR1 reads LNHDA; CDR2 reads SQIVND (reference sequence). The germline V and J ends were trimmed by 7 bases and 6 bases, with 22 bases remaining between them. CDR3 in amino acids: CASKQGIISGSANVLTF. DNA of the CDR3: TGTGCCAGTAAGCAGGGTATCATCTCTGGGTCGGCCAACGTCCTGACTTTC. The full variable domain, its missing parts supplied by reference TRBV19 and TRBJ2-6, is DGGITQSPKYLFRKEGQNVTLSCEQNLNHDAMYWYRQDPGQGLRLIYYSQIVNDFQKGDIAEGYSVSREKKESFPLTVTSAQKNPTAFYLCASKQGIISGSANVLTFGAGSRLTVL.

This rearrangement joins TRBV4-2 to TRBJ2-7; 9 bases agree with TRBD2. V shed 0 bases and J 2 bases; nucleotides not matched to a gene: 5. The germline V gene encodes CDR1 LGHNA and CDR2 YNFKEQ. This CDR3 has 16 residues. As DNA, the CDR3 is TGTGCCAGCAGCCAAGACCTAGCGGGACCTACCTACGAGCAGTACTTC. This codes for CASSQDLAGPTYEQYF.